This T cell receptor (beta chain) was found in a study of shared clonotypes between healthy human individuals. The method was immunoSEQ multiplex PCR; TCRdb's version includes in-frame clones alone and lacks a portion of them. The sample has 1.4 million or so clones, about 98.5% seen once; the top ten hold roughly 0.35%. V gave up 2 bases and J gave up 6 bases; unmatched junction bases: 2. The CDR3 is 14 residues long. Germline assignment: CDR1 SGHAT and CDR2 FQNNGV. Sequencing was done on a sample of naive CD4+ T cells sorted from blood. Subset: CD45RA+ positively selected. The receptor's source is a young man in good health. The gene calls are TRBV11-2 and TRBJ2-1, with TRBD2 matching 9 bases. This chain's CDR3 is CASSLLSGSNEQFF. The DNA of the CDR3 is TGTGCCAGCAGCTTACTTAGCGGGAGCAATGAGCAGTTCTTC.